The subject of this entry is one T cell receptor beta chain. What it binds is not known. The CDR3 is 16 amino acids. V dropped 4 bases and J dropped 1 base, with 14 bases sitting between them. Germline CDR1 and CDR2: MNHEY and SVGAGI. Treatment in this sample: oral pan-JAK inhibitor, 5-10 mg twice daily. RNA was extracted and reverse transcribed into cDNA as the sequencing template. Assay: immunoSEQ multiplex PCR; the TCRdb copy retains only in-frame clones and omits some. This sample has about 170,000 clones, with about 54% found just once. The sample originates from a study of CD8+ T cells in alopecia areata. Overall study results and limits: Numerous clones, expanded in lesions, remained in scalp and blood during tofacitinib.

This clonotype was sampled from a human donor with alopecia areata. The chain combines TRBV6-5 with TRBJ2-4; D gene uncertain. The starting material was CD4+ T cells sorted from blood, obtained at approximately week 60, from a patient treated with tofacitinib. The CDR3 loop is CASSSTQALAKNIQYF. The CDR3 DNA follows: TGTGCCAGCAGTTCCACCCAGGCGCTCGCCAAAAACATTCAGTACTTC.